The 18 T cell receptor beta chains given below trace back to one sample, sequenced in a study of cytomegalovirus exposure and HLA in healthy donors. Produced via immunoSEQ multiplex PCR; TCRdb's table is partial and in-frame only. The sample has 55,000 to 75,000 clones, approximately 96% seen once. The sequencing input was PBMCs. These receptors were obtained from a man between 18 and 29 years old in good health and CMV-seropositive.

The chain carries TRBV19 and TRBJ1-2, with D possibly TRBD1 on 5 matching bases. CDR1 LNHDA and CDR2 SQIVND come from the germline V gene (reference sequence). V gave up 4 bases and J gave up 6 bases, with 15 bases separating them. The CDR3 totals 14 residues. For the CDR3, the DNA is TGTGCCAGTAGTAATAGGGGCCACAACCATGGCTACACCTTC. Encoded protein: CASSNRGHNHGYTF.

The V and J genes are TRBV11-2 and TRBJ2-7; TRBD2 matches at 10 bases. Germline V gene sequence: CDR1 SGHAT, CDR2 FQNNGV. This CDR3 has 16 amino acids. Trimming cost V 1 base and J 2 bases; bases outside gene matches: 5. The CDR3 nucleotides read TGTGCCAGCAGCTTAGGGGTCCTAGCGGGAGCCTACGAGCAGTACTTC. As protein: CASSLGVLAGAYEQYF.

The J gene is TRBJ1-4, the V gene TRBV27; D gene ambiguous. Germline-derived CDR1 and CDR2 are MNHEY and SMNVEV (reference sequence). This CDR3 region has 15 residues. V gave up 0 bases and J gave up 12 bases, with 17 bases separating them. Here the CDR3 DNA reads TGTGCCAGCAGTTTATCGGGCCTGGGAGCTGGCGAACTGTTTTTT. Its translation: CASSLSGLGAGELFF.

The J gene is TRBJ2-5, the V gene TRBV29-1, with D perhaps matching TRBD1 (5 bases). CDR3 length: 11 amino acids. CDR1 SQVTM and CDR2 ANQGSEA come from the germline V gene. With 5 bases removed from V and 3 bases from J, the gap between germline ends came to 7 bases. The CDR3 loop reads CSVRREETQYF. The DNA for the CDR3 is TGCAGCGTTCGCAGGGAAGAGACCCAGTACTTC.

J is TRBJ1-2 and V is TRBV27; tentative D call: TRBD1 (5 bases). The V gene's germline CDR1 is MNHEY and CDR2 SMNVEV (reference sequence). The CDR3 spans 13 residues. V was pared by 3 bases and J by 6 bases, with 11 bases between. The CDR3 DNA reads as TGTGCCAGCAGTTTTGACCCAGGGAATGGCTACACCTTC. This sequence encodes CASSFDPGNGYTF.

The genes are TRBV15 and TRBJ1-3, with no clear D. Trimming stripped 5 bases from V and 0 bases from J, with 14 bases between. The CDR3 sequence is 16 residues long. Per germline, CDR1 LNHNV and CDR2 YYDKDF (reference sequence). The CDR3 DNA sequence: TGTGCCACCAGCCCAACTTTCCCGAGCTCTGGAAACACCATATATTTT. This codes for CATSPTFPSSGNTIYF.

The chain combines TRBV7-9 with TRBJ1-3, with no clear D. CDR1 is SEHNR and CDR2 is FQNEAQ in the germline V gene (reference sequence). CDR3 length: 13 amino acids. V gave up 4 bases and J gave up 0 bases, with 4 bases separating them. The CDR3, as DNA: TGTGCCAGCAGCTCCAGCTCTGGAAACACCATATATTTT. It encodes CASSSSSGNTIYF.

The chain has TRBV27 and TRBJ2-5, with D tentatively TRBD1 (6 bases). The V and J ends lost 0 bases and 9 bases respectively, with 14 bases between them. CDR1 is MNHEY, CDR2 SMNVEV, per germline (reference sequence). The CDR3 totals 14 residues. CDR3 loop: CASSLSSLAGAQYF. CDR3 in DNA: TGTGCCAGCAGTTTATCGAGCCTTGCAGGGGCCCAGTACTTC.

The gene calls are TRBV5-6 and TRBJ1-1, with D unresolved. Trimming pared 0 bases from V and 10 bases from J, leaving 13 bases between. Germline CDR1 is SGHDT and CDR2 is YYEEEE. The CDR3 contains 13 residues. This chain's CDR3 is CASSLEARDRAFF. CDR3 nucleotide sequence: TGTGCCAGCAGCTTGGAAGCCCGGGATAGAGCTTTCTTT. Full variable domain (remainder filled in from reference TRBV5-6 and TRBJ1-1): DAGVTQSPTHLIKTRGQQVTLRCSPKSGHDTVSWYQQALGQGPQFIFQYYEEEERQRGNFPDRFSGHQFPNYSSELNVNALLLGDSALYLCASSLEARDRAFFGQGTRLTVV.

The chain combines TRBV18 with TRBJ1-1; D remains unclear. The CDR3 loop spans 13 amino acids. Germline V gene sequence: CDR1 KGHSH, CDR2 LQKENI. Trimming took 4 bases from V and 3 from J, leaving 9 bases between them. CDR3 coding DNA: TGTGCCAGCTCACTGTCCCGGGACACTGAAGCTTTCTTT. This gives the protein CASSLSRDTEAFF.

This clone was observed a few times. This sequence joins TRBV21-1 and TRBJ2-7; the table's TRBD1 call for D was not verified on the DNA. TRBV21-1 is a listed pseudogene. The CDR3 is 12 amino acids. DNA of the CDR3: TGTGCCAGCAGGGGGCCATCCTACGAGCAGTACTTC. Encoded protein: CASRGPSYEQYF.

V usage is TRBV6-6 and J usage is TRBJ2-5, with D unresolved. The CDR3 has 16 amino acids. Germline assignment: CDR1 MNHNY and CDR2 SVGAGI (reference sequence). V was pared by 1 base and J by 0 bases, with 12 bases between. DNA for the CDR3: TGTGCCAGCAGTTACTTGGGCAGGTTTAACCAAGAGACCCAGTACTTC. This sequence encodes CASSYLGRFNQETQYF.

The count of this clone is one. The CDR3 region is CASSFSSVGTDTQYF. As DNA, the CDR3 is TGTGCCAGCAGCTTTTCTAGCGTGGGCACAGATACGCAGTATTTT. The chain recombines TRBV7-2 with TRBJ2-3; weak D call: TRBD2 (6 bases). Germline-derived CDR1 and CDR2 are SGHTA and FQGNSA. The CDR3 spans 15 residues. The V end lost 3 bases, the J end lost 1 base, and 11 bases lay between the germline ends.

The chain has TRBV7-9 and TRBJ1-1, with TRBD1 identical over 7 bases. V was clipped by 6 bases and J by 4 bases; unmatched bases: 2. From germline, CDR1 is SEHNR and CDR2 FQNEAQ (reference sequence). The CDR3 covers 12 residues. This CDR3 is CASRAGGTEAFF. Here the CDR3 DNA reads TGTGCCAGCAGGGCAGGGGGCACTGAAGCTTTCTTT.

The V call is TRBV4-1, the J call TRBJ1-5; perhaps TRBD1 as D (6 bases). Deletions cut 4 bases from V and 0 bases from J, with 16 bases between. In germline, CDR1 is MGHRA, CDR2 YSYEKL. The CDR3 is 17 residues long. This CDR3 is CASSPRTETNSNQPQHF. In DNA, the CDR3 is TGCGCCAGCAGCCCCCGGACAGAAACTAATAGCAATCAGCCCCAGCATTTT.

J is TRBJ2-5 and V is TRBV7-9; D is unclear. Germline CDR1 SEHNR, CDR2 FQNEAQ (reference sequence). This CDR3 has 14 amino acids. Trimming removed 5 bases from V and 5 bases from J, with 15 bases in between. CDR3: CASSIDIGGETQYF. For the CDR3, the DNA is TGTGCCAGCAGCATTGACATTGGTGGGGAGACCCAGTACTTC.

The rearrangement joins TRBV5-5 to TRBJ1-2, with D unclear. V lost 0 bases and J lost 8, with 5 bases in between. Germline V lookup: CDR1 SGHKS, CDR2 YYEKEE (reference sequence). The CDR3 has 11 residues. CDR3 residues: CASSLDGGYTF. The CDR3 nucleotides read TGTGCCAGCAGCTTGGATGGCGGCTACACCTTC.

The chain recombines TRBV9 with TRBJ1-2; 7 nucleotides align to TRBD1. After removal of 3 bases from V and 5 bases from J, the junction contained 7 bases not matched to a gene. Germline V CDR1 and CDR2: SGDLS, YYNGEE. This CDR3 comprises 14 residues. This CDR3 is CASSAIDRDYGYTF. The CDR3 DNA sequence: TGTGCCAGCAGCGCCATTGACAGGGATTATGGCTACACCTTC.